This TCR beta chain came from a study of CXCR3-negative and CXCR3-positive naive CD8 T cells. Notes on the study in general: Naive cells with CXCR3 showed TRB CDR3s that were more hydrophobic than those in CXCR3-negative naive cells. Across naive subsets, surface CD5 expression was comparable, and TCR strength was inferred from properties of the TRB CDR3.

As for this clonotype: The antigen is unknown.

UMI labels and 5' RACE were used to prepare the TRB cDNA libraries. TCRdb reprocessed the 5' RACE reads, keeping one entry per CDR3 protein, no DNA. This sample carries around 60,000 distinct CDR3 sequences, with around 0.5% going to the ten biggest clones. Sequencing was done on a sample of naive CXCR3+ CD8+ T cells from blood. Subset meaning: CD45RO-CCR7+CD27+CD95- naive CD8+ T cells expressing CXCR3 (TNR3+). This receptor was taken from a human donor in good health. Some clones in this sample may be carry-over from other donors' samples.

The CDR3 protein is CSVRRIANYGYTF. V usage is TRBV29-1 and J usage is TRBJ1-2. The CDR3 extends over 13 amino acids. Germline V gives CDR1 SQVTM, CDR2 ANQGSEA.